The 7 T cell receptor beta chains reported below all come from one sample, sequenced in a study of T cells in Graves' hyperthyroidism and ophthalmopathy. Amplification of TCR beta CDR3 regions used RNA as the template. The HTBI primer set was used in a first-round RT-PCR of the TCR CDR3. Each CDR3 protein gets one entry after TCRdb re-called the multiplex PCR reads with MiXCR. Of about 200,000 distinct CDR3 sequences in the sample, roughly 17% were seen once. Sequencing was carried out using blood. The receptor set was obtained from a woman between 45 and 60 years old with Graves' hyperthyroidism.

The table lists this clonotype with many counts. The V call is TRBV6-1, the J call TRBJ2-7; the match to TRBD1 covers 8 bases. Losses at the gene ends were 6 bases for V and 2 bases for J; bases not matched to a gene: 6. Germline V gene lookup returns CDR1 MNHNS and CDR2 SASEGT. The CDR3 has 14 residues. The CDR3 sequence is CASREYRGAYEQYF. CDR3 DNA: TGTGCCAGCAGGGAATACAGGGGGGCCTACGAGCAGTACTTC.

This clonotype was recorded a few times. The chain employs TRBV6-1 and TRBJ2-6, with 11 nucleotides matching TRBD1. Germline V CDR1 and CDR2: MNHNS, SASEGT. This CDR3 spans 18 amino acids. The junction had 9 bases not matched to a gene; V was cut back by 6 bases and J by 2 bases. The CDR3 sequence: CASRRPGQGGTGANVLTF. CDR3 DNA sequence: TGTGCCAGCAGACGACCGGGACAGGGGGGGACTGGGGCCAACGTCCTGACTTTC.

This clonotype was seen ten or more times. The chain has TRBV6-7 and TRBJ1-2, with TRBD1 matching 7 bases. TRBV6-7 falls under the ORF class, with uncertain function. The CDR3 runs 14 residues. V dropped 2 bases and J dropped 3; count of bases not matched to a gene: 3. The chain's CDR3 is CASSYTTGDYGYTF. CDR3 DNA: TGTGCCAGCAGTTACACTACAGGGGACTATGGCTACACCTTC.

This clonotype was picked up many times. V and J are TRBV12-5 and TRBJ2-7; no clear D. Trimming cost V 6 bases and J 1 base, with 13 bases left between them. The CDR3 is 14 amino acids. Germline CDR1 LGHNT, CDR2 FRNRAP. Written as DNA, the CDR3 is TGTGCTAGTGGAAAGTGTCATTTTTCCTACGAGCAGTACTTC. It is translated as CASGKCHFSYEQYF. Using reference TRBV12-5 and TRBJ2-7 for the parts outside the CDR3, the full variable domain is DARVTQTPRHKVTEMGQEVTMRCQPILGHNTVFWYRQTMMQGLELLAYFRNRAPLDDSGMPKDRFSAEMPDATLATLKIQPSEPRDSAVYFCASGKCHFSYEQYFGPGTRLTVT.

This clonotype was recorded at least ten times. The chain couples TRBV3-1 to TRBJ2-1; 11 bases align to TRBD2. V gave up 1 base and J gave up 9 bases; unmatched junction bases: 2. This CDR3 is 14 amino acids long. Germline-derived CDR1 and CDR2 are LGHDT and YNNKEL (reference sequence). The CDR3 loop reads CASSQVGLAVEQFF. In DNA form, the CDR3 reads TGTGCCAGCAGCCAAGTGGGACTAGCGGTTGAGCAGTTCTTC.

This clonotype has only a few counts. The CDR3 DNA is TGTGCCAGCAGCCAAGGAAGGGAAACTGAAGCTTTCTTT. Protein product: CASSQGRETEAFF. V is TRBV4-2 and J is TRBJ1-1, with D uncertain. CDR1 and CDR2 (germline): LGHNA, YNFKEQ. Between the trimmed V and J ends, which lost 1 base and 5 bases, there was a span of 8 bases. The CDR3 extends over 13 amino acids.

The rearrangement uses TRBV5-6 and TRBJ2-7; tentative D call: TRBD2 (6 bases). The CDR3 covers 15 residues. Trimming removed 0 bases from V and 1 base from J, with 11 bases in between. Germline V CDR1 and CDR2: SGHDT, YYEEEE. The CDR3 is CASSLVSGKSYEQYF. The CDR3 nucleotides read TGTGCCAGCAGCTTGGTTAGCGGAAAGTCCTACGAGCAGTACTTC.